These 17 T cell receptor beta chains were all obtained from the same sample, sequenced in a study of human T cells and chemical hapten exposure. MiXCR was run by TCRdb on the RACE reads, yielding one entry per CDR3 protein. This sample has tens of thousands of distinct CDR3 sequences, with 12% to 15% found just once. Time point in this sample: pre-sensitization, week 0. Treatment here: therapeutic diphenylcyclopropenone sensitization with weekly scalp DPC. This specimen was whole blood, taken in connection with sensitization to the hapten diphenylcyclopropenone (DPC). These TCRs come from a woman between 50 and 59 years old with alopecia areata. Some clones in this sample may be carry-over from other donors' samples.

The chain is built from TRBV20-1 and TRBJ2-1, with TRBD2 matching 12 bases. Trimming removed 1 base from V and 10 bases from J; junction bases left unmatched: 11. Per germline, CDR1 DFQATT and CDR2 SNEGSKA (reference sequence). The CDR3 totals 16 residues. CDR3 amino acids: CSARVLTSGRTREQFF. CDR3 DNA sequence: TGCAGTGCTAGAGTCCTGACTAGCGGGAGAACTAGGGAGCAGTTCTTC.

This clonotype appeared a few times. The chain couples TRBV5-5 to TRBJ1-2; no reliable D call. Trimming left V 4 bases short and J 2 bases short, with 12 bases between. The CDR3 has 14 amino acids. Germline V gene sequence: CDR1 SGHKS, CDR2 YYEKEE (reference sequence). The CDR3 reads CASSPRAENYGYTF. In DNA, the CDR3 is TGTGCCAGCAGCCCGAGGGCAGAAAACTATGGCTACACCTTC.

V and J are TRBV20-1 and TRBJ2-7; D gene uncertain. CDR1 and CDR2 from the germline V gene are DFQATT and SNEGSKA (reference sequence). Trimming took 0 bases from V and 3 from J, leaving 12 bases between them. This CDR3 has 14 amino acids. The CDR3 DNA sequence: TGCAGTGCTAGAGATATGGCCGGCTACTACGAGCAGTACTTC. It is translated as CSARDMAGYYEQYF.

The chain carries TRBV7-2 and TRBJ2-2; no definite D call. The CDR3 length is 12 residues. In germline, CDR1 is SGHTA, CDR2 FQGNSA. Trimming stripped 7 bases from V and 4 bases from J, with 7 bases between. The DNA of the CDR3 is TGTGCCAGCACAGCGATCACCGGGGAGCTGTTTTTT. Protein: CASTAITGELFF.

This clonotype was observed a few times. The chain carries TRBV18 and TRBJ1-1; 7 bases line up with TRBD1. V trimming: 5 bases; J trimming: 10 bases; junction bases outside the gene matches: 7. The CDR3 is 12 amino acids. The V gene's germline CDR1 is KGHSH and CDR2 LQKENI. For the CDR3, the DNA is TGTGCCAGCTCATCCACAGGGGAACGAGCTTTCTTT. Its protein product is CASSSTGERAFF.

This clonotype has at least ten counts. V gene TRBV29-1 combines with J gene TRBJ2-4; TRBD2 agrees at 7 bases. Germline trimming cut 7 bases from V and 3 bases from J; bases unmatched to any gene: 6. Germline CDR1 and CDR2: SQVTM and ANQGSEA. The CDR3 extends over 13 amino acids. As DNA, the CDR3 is TGCAGCGACTCTAGCGGCTTCAAAAACATTCAGTACTTC. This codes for CSDSSGFKNIQYF.

The CDR3 here is CASSLAGQQTILDGYTF. In nucleotides, the CDR3 is TGTGCCAGCAGCCTGGCCGGACAGCAGACCATTTTGGATGGCTACACCTTC. The chain is built from TRBV5-6 and TRBJ1-2; D may be TRBD1 (6 bases). Trimming shortened V by 4 bases and J by 6 bases, and 25 bases separated the two germline ends. Per germline, CDR1 SGHDT and CDR2 YYEEEE. The CDR3 is 17 residues long.

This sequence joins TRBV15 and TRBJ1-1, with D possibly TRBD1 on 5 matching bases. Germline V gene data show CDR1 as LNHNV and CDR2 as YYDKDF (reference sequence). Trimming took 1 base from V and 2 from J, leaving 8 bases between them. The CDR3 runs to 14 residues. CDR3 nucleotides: TGTGCCACCAGCAGAGCCGACAGTAACACTGAAGCTTTCTTT. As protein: CATSRADSNTEAFF.

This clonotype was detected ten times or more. CDR3 loop: CASSFHSGRVQRGELFF. As DNA, the CDR3 is TGTGCCAGCAGCTTTCATAGCGGGAGGGTACAGCGAGGGGAGCTGTTTTTT. The chain carries TRBV7-7 and TRBJ2-2, with 11 bases matching TRBD2. Looked up from germline, CDR1 is SSHAT and CDR2 is FNYEAQ (reference sequence). This CDR3 contains 17 residues. V shed 3 bases, J shed 8 bases, and the junction held 11 bases outside the gene matches.

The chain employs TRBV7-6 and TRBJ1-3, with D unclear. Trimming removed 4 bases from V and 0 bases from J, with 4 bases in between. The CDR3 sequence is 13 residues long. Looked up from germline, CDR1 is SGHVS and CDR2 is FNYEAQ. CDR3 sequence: CASSSISGNTIYF. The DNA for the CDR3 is TGTGCCAGCAGCTCCATCTCTGGAAACACCATATATTTT.

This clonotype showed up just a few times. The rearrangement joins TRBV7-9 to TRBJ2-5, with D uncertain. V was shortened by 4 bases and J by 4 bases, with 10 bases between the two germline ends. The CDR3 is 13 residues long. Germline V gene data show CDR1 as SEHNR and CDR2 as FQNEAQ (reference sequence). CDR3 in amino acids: CASSWSGRETQYF. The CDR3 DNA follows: TGTGCCAGCAGCTGGAGTGGGCGAGAGACCCAGTACTTC. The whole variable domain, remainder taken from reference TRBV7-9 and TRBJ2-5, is DTGVSQNPRHKITKRGQNVTFRCDPISEHNRLYWYRQTLGQGPEFLTYFQNEAQLEKSRLLSDRFSAERPKGSFSTLEIQRTEQGDSAMYLCASSWSGRETQYFGPGTRLLVL.

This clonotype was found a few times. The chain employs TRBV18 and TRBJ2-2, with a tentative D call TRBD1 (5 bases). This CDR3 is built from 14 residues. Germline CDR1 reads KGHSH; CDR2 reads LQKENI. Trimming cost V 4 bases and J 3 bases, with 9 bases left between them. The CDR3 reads CASSQQVDTGELFF. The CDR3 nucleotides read TGTGCCAGCTCACAACAGGTGGACACCGGGGAGCTGTTTTTT.

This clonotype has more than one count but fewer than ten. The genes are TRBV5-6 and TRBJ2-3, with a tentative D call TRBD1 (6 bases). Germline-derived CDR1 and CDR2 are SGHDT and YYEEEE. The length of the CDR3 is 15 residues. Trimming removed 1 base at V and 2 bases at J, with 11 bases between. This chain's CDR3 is CASSLYDRSTDTQYF. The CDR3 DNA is TGTGCCAGCAGCTTGTACGACAGGTCCACAGATACGCAGTATTTT.

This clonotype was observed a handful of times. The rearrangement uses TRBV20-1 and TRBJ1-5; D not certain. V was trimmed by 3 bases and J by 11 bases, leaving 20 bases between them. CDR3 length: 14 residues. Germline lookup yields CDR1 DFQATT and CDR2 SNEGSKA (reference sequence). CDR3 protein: CSASASVRREAQHF. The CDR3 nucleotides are TGCAGTGCTAGTGCGTCAGTTCGGCGGGAAGCCCAGCATTTT.

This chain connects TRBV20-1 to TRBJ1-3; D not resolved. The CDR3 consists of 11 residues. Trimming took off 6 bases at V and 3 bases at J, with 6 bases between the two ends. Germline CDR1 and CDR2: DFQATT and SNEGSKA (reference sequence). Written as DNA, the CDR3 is TGCAGTGCAAAAATTGGAAACACCATATATTTT. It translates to CSAKIGNTIYF.

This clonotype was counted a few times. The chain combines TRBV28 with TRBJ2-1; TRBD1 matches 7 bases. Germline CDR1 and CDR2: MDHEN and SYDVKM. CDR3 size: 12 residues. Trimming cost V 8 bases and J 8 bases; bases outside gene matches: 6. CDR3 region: CASSQGFYEQFF. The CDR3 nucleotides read TGTGCCAGCTCACAGGGGTTCTATGAGCAGTTCTTC.

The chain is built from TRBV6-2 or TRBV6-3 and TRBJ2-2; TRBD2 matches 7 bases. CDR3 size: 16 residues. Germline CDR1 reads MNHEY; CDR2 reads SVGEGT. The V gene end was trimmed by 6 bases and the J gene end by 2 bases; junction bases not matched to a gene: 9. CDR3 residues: CASSAAASGNTGELFF. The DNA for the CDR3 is TGTGCCAGCAGCGCGGCCGCTAGCGGAAACACCGGGGAGCTGTTTTTT.